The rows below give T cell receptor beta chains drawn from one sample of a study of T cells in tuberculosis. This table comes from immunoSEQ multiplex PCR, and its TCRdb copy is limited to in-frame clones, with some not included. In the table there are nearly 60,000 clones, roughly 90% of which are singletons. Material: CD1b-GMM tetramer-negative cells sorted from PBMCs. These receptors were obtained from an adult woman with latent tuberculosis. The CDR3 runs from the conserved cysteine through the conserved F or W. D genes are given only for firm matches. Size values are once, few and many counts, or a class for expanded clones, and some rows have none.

CDR3: CASSFFGENTEAFF
DNA: TGTGCCAGCAGCTTTTTCGGGGAAAACACTGAAGCTTTCTTT
D: NA
J: TRBJ1-1
size: NA
V: TRBV28

CDR3: CASSLSIGQGANQPQHF
DNA: TGTGCCAGCAGTTTATCTATTGGACAGGGGGCAAATCAGCCCCAGCATTTT
D: TRBD1
J: TRBJ1-5
size: NA
V: TRBV27

CDR3: CASSIGDNQPQHF
DNA: TGTGCCAGTAGTATAGGAGACAATCAGCCCCAGCATTTT
D: NA
J: TRBJ1-5
size: NA
V: TRBV19

CDR3: CASSPGTGRTGELFF
DNA: TGTGCCAGCAGCCCCGGGACAGGGAGGACCGGGGAGCTGTTTTTT
D: TRBD1
J: TRBJ2-2
size: once
V: TRBV11-2

CDR3: CASSSPGGASYEQYF
DNA: TGTGCCAGTAGTAGCCCTGGCGGGGCTTCCTACGAGCAGTACTTC
D: NA
J: TRBJ2-7
size: NA
V: TRBV19

CDR3: CASSDRLYGYTF
DNA: TGTGCCAGCTCGGACAGGCTCTATGGCTACACCTTC
D: TRBD1
J: TRBJ1-2
size: NA
V: TRBV28

CDR3: CASSFPRVGAYNEQFF
DNA: TGTGCCAGCTCCTTCCCCCGGGTGGGTGCCTACAATGAGCAGTTCTTC
D: NA
J: TRBJ2-1
size: NA
V: TRBV7-9

CDR3: CASSPTRDRGSDTQYF
DNA: TGTGCCAGCAGCCCTACCAGGGACAGGGGGTCCGATACGCAGTATTTT
D: TRBD1
J: TRBJ2-3
size: NA
V: TRBV7-3

CDR3: CASSQDPRDSIQPQHF
DNA: TGCGCCAGCAGCCAAGACCCTCGGGACAGTATTCAGCCCCAGCATTTT
D: TRBD1
J: TRBJ1-5
size: once
V: TRBV4-1

CDR3: CASSGEGSGSGNTIYF
DNA: TGTGCCAGCAGTGGGGAGGGAAGTGGCTCTGGAAACACCATATATTTT
D: NA
J: TRBJ1-3
size: NA
V: TRBV6-1

CDR3: CASSLGVDLGGTDTQYF
DNA: TGTGCCAGCAGCTTAGGGGTTGATTTGGGGGGGACAGATACGCAGTATTTT
D: TRBD2
J: TRBJ2-3
size: NA
V: TRBV13

CDR3: CASSVGTSGYNEQFF
DNA: TGCGCCAGCAGCGTCGGGACTAGCGGTTACAATGAGCAGTTCTTC
D: TRBD2
J: TRBJ2-1
size: NA
V: TRBV5-1

CDR3: CASSSEATNEKLFF
DNA: TGTGCCAGCAGCTCAGAAGCAACTAATGAAAAACTGTTTTTT
D: NA
J: TRBJ1-4
size: NA
V: TRBV7-8

CDR3: CACRSLRQRQLGYTF
DNA: TGTGCCTGTCGTTCCTTAAGACAGAGGCAGTTAGGTTACACCTTC
D: NA
J: TRBJ1-2
size: NA
V: TRBV30

CDR3: CASSPGGSAGYEQYF
DNA: TGTGCCAGCAGCCCGGGCGGGAGTGCGGGATACGAGCAGTACTTC
D: TRBD2
J: TRBJ2-7
size: NA
V: TRBV7-6

CDR3: CASTSETGGLDTQYF
DNA: TGTGCCAGCACCTCCGAGACAGGGGGTTTAGATACGCAGTATTTT
D: TRBD1
J: TRBJ2-3
size: NA
V: TRBV6-6

CDR3: CASSSTDSGNTIYF
DNA: TGTGCCAGCAGCTCGACAGACTCTGGAAACACCATATATTTT
D: NA
J: TRBJ1-3
size: NA
V: TRBV7-3

CDR3: CASSQDFSRANTEAFF
DNA: TGCGCCAGCAGCCAAGACTTCAGCAGGGCCAACACTGAAGCTTTCTTT
D: NA
J: TRBJ1-1
size: NA
V: TRBV4-3

CDR3: CASSEGGRQETQYF
DNA: TGTGCCAGCAGCGAAGGCGGGAGGCAAGAGACCCAGTACTTC
D: TRBD2
J: TRBJ2-5
size: NA
V: TRBV28

CDR3: CASSSGGLAGINEQFF
DNA: TGTGCCAGCAGCTCTGGGGGACTAGCGGGCATCAATGAGCAGTTCTTC
D: TRBD2
J: TRBJ2-1
size: once
V: TRBV7-2

CDR3: CASMAGEGRSTGELFF
DNA: TGTGCCAGCATGGCAGGGGAGGGGCGGAGTACCGGGGAGCTGTTTTTT
D: NA
J: TRBJ2-2
size: NA
V: TRBV6-6

CDR3: CASSTGTGKETQYF
DNA: TGCGCCAGCAGCACCGGGACAGGGAAAGAGACCCAGTACTTC
D: TRBD1
J: TRBJ2-5
size: NA
V: TRBV5-1

CDR3: CASSLAGFSPPLHF
DNA: TGTGCCAGCAGCTTAGCCGGGTTCAGTCCACCCCTCCACTTT
D: NA
J: TRBJ1-6
size: NA
V: TRBV7-2

CDR3: CASTEGINPYGYTF
DNA: TGTGCCAGCACTGAGGGCATCAACCCTTATGGCTACACCTTC
D: NA
J: TRBJ1-2
size: NA
V: TRBV2